This entry lists 10 T cell receptor beta chains sequenced from one sample in a study of CD8+ T cells in alopecia areata. After isolation, RNA underwent reverse transcription to generate cDNA as the sequencing template. Method: immunoSEQ multiplex PCR; TCRdb's copy keeps in-frame clones and lacks some. This sample carries 80,000 to 100,000 clones, 35% to 45% of them seen once, and the ten largest clones take 1% to 1.5%. Sequenced input: CD4+ T cells sorted from blood. Receptors were obtained from a human donor with alopecia areata.

This clone showed up just a few times. CDR3 region: CASSEGWTGRETQYF. The CDR3 DNA reads TGTGCCAGCAGTGAAGGTTGGACAGGCCGGGAGACCCAGTACTTC. The chain has TRBV2 and TRBJ2-5, with 7 bases matching TRBD1. This CDR3 is built from 15 residues. Germline loops: CDR1 SNHLY, CDR2 FYNNEI. The trim removed 1 base at V and 5 bases at J, leaving 7 bases unmatched.

This clone was seen a single time. The chain couples TRBV7-8 to TRBJ1-2, with D perhaps TRBD1 (6 bases). Trimming shortened V by 2 bases and J by 6 bases, and 16 bases separated the two germline ends. The V gene's germline CDR1 is SGHVS and CDR2 FQNEAQ. This CDR3 region has 15 residues. CDR3 nucleotide sequence: TGTGCCAGCAGCTTATTCGGGGGGCGTGTGGATGGCTACACCTTC. Protein sequence: CASSLFGGRVDGYTF.

The chain joins TRBV7-3 to TRBJ1-1; D remains unclear. Between the trimmed V and J ends, which lost 5 bases and 1 base, there was a span of 14 bases. Germline V gives CDR1 SGHTA, CDR2 FQGTGA. The CDR3 has 15 residues. This CDR3 is CASSPHARGNTEAFF. CDR3 nucleotides: TGTGCCAGCAGCCCCCATGCTAGAGGGAACACTGAAGCTTTCTTT.

The genes are TRBV5-1 and TRBJ2-1; 8 bases map to TRBD2. Looked up from germline, CDR1 is SGHRS and CDR2 is YFSETQ. The CDR3 loop spans 16 amino acids. Trimming removed 1 base from V and 7 bases from J; junction bases left unmatched: 10. The CDR3 protein is CASSLTSGNPGNEQFF. The CDR3, as DNA: TGCGCCAGCAGCTTGACTAGCGGCAACCCAGGGAATGAGCAGTTCTTC.

This CDR3 is CASSSLLGVAGIHEQYF. CDR3 nucleotides: TGTGCCAGCAGCTCCCTCCTTGGAGTAGCGGGGATCCACGAGCAGTACTTC. The rearrangement links TRBV7-2 to TRBJ2-7, with TRBD2 matching 8 bases. The CDR3 is made up of 17 amino acids. Germline loops: CDR1 SGHTA, CDR2 FQGNSA. After removal of 4 bases from V and 5 bases from J, the junction contained 16 bases not matched to a gene.

CDR3 sequence: CASSLAGQSFGTQYF. Here the CDR3 DNA reads TGTGCCAGCAGCTTAGCGGGACAGTCCTTCGGGACCCAGTACTTC. The V gene is TRBV7-2, the J gene TRBJ2-5; 7 bases map to TRBD1. Germline V gives CDR1 SGHTA, CDR2 FQGNSA. V was clipped by 0 bases and J by 7 bases; unmatched bases: 8. The CDR3 is made up of 15 amino acids.

This clone was counted a few times. This sequence joins TRBV28 and TRBJ2-5; 8 bases are shared with TRBD2. This CDR3 has 14 residues. After removal of 6 bases from V and 2 bases from J, the junction contained 5 bases not matched to a gene. The V gene's germline CDR1 is MDHEN and CDR2 SYDVKM. CDR3 residues: CASRAGGPQETQYF. In DNA, the CDR3 is TGTGCCAGCAGGGCGGGGGGTCCTCAAGAGACCCAGTACTTC.

This clone showed up just a few times. The DNA for the CDR3 is TGTGCCAGCAGCCAAGACCGTATTTCACCCCTCCACTTT. The encoded protein is CASSQDRISPLHF. The chain joins TRBV14 to TRBJ1-6; D not certain. Germline values: CDR1 SGHDN, CDR2 FVKESK. The CDR3 sequence is 13 residues long. The V end lost 0 bases, the J end lost 9 bases, and 6 bases lay between the germline ends.

The chain carries TRBV7-8 and TRBJ1-2, with D possibly TRBD1 on 5 matching bases. Germline V gene lookup returns CDR1 SGHVS and CDR2 FQNEAQ. The V end lost 0 bases, the J end lost 8 bases, and 13 bases lay between the germline ends. There are 14 residues in the CDR3. CDR3 nucleotide sequence: TGTGCCAGCAGCTTAGCTCGGACACCTCACGGCTACACCTTC. As protein: CASSLARTPHGYTF.

The DNA of the CDR3 is TGTGCCAGCAGCCCAACAACGGGACAGCTATCGCGGGGCTACACCTTC. It codes for CASSPTTGQLSRGYTF. The rearrangement links TRBV4-2 to TRBJ1-2, with TRBD1 identical over 7 bases. Germline values: CDR1 LGHNA, CDR2 YNFKEQ. CDR3 length equals 16 residues. The trim removed 4 bases at V and 8 bases at J, leaving 16 bases unmatched.